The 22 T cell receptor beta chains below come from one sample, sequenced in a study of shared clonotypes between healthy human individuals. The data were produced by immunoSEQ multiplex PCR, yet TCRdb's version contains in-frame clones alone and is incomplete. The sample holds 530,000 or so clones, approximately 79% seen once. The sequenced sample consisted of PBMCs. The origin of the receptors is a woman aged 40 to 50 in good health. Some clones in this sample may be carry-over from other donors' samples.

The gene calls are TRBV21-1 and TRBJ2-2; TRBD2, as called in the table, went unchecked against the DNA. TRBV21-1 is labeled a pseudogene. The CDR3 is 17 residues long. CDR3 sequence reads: CASSQEVRVGFTGELFF. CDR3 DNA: TGCGCCAGCAGCCAAGAGGTTCGGGTCGGGTTCACCGGGGAGCTGTTTTTT.

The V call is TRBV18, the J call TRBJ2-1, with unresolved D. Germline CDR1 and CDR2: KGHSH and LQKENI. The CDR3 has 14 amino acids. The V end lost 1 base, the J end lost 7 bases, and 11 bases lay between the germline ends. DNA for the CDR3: TGTGCCAGCTCACCACTGTCTGCCACAAATGAGCAGTTCTTC. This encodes CASSPLSATNEQFF.

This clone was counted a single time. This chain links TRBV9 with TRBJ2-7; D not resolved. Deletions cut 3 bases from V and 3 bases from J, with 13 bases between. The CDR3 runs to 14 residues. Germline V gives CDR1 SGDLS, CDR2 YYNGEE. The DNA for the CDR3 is TGTGCCAGCAGCGCCGGCCCCCTTGGCTACGAGCAGTACTTC. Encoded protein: CASSAGPLGYEQYF.

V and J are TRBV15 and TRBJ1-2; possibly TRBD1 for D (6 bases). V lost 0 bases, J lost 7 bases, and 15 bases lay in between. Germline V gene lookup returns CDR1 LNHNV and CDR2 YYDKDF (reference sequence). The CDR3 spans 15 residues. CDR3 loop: CATSRDQSGAGGYTF. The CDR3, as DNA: TGTGCCACCAGCAGAGATCAATCGGGGGCGGGTGGCTACACCTTC.

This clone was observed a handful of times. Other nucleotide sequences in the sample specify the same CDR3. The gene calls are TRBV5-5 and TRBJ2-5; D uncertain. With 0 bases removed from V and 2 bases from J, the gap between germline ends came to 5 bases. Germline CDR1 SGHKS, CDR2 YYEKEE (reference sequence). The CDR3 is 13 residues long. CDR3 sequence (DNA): TGTGCCAGCAGCTTGGGGGGACAAGAGACCCAGTACTTC. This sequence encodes CASSLGGQETQYF.

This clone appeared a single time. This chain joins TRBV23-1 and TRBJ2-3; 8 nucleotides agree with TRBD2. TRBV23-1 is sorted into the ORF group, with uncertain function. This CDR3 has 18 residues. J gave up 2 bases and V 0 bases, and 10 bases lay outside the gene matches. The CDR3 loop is CASSQSPGGGQDTDTQYF. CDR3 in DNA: TGCGCCAGCAGTCAATCGCCCGGGGGGGGGCAAGACACAGATACGCAGTATTTT.

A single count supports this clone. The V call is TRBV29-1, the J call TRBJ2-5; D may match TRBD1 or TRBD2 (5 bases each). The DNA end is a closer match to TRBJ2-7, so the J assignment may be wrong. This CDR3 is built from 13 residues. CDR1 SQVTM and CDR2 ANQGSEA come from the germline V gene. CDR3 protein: CSFLKSGSVEQYF. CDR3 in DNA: TGCAGCTTTCTGAAATCAGGGAGCGTCGAGCAGTACTTC.

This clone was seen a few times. CDR3 region: CASTRDISYEQYF. The CDR3 DNA reads as TGCGCCAGCACTCGGGACATCTCCTACGAGCAGTACTTC. The genes are TRBV5-1 and TRBJ2-7; D possibly corresponds to TRBD1 (6 bases). The CDR3 contains 13 residues. Germline assignment: CDR1 SGHRS and CDR2 YFSETQ. The V and J ends lost 6 bases and 0 bases respectively, with 10 bases between them.

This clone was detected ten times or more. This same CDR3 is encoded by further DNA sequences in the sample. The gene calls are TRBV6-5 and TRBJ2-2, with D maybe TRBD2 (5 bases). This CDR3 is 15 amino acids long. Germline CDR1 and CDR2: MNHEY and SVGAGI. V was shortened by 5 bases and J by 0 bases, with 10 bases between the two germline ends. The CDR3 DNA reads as TGTGCCAGCAGTATCCGGACTGCGAACACCGGGGAGCTGTTTTTT. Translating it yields CASSIRTANTGELFF.

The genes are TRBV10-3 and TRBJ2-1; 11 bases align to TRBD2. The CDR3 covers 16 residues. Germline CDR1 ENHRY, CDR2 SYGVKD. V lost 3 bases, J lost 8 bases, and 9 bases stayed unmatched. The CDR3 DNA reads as TGTGCCATCAGTGATACCCGACTAGCGGGAAGGTATGAGCAGTTCTTC. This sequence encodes CAISDTRLAGRYEQFF.

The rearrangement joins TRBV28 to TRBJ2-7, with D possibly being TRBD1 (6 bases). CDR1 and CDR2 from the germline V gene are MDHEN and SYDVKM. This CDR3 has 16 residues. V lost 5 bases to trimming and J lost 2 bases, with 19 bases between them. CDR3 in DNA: TGTGCCAGCAGTACACGGACAGAAACACAGCCCTACGAGCAGTACTTC. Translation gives CASSTRTETQPYEQYF.

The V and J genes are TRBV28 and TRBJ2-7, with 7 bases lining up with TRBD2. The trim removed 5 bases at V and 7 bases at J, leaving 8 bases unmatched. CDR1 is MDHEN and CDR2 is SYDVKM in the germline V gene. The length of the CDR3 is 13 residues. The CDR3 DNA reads TGTGCCAGCAGTCCGCCCGGGAGGAGGGAGCAGTACTTC. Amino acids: CASSPPGRREQYF.

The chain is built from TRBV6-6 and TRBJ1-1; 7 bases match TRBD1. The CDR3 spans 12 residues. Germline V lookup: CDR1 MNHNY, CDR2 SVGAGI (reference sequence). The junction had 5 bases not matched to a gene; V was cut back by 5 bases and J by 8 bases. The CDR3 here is CASSHRDREAFF. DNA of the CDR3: TGTGCCAGCAGTCACCGGGACAGAGAAGCTTTCTTT.

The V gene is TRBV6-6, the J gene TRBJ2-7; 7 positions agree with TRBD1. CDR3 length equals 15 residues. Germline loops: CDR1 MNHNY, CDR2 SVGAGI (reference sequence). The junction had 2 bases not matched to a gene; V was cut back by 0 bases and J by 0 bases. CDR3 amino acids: CASSYSPGGSYEQYF. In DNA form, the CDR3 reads TGTGCCAGCAGTTACTCGCCAGGGGGCTCCTACGAGCAGTACTTC.

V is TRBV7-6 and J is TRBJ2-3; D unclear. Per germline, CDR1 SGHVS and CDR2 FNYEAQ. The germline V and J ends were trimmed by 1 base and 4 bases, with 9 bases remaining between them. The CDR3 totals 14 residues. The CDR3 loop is CASSLGGGADTQYF. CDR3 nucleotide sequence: TGTGCCAGCAGCTTAGGCGGCGGAGCAGATACGCAGTATTTT.

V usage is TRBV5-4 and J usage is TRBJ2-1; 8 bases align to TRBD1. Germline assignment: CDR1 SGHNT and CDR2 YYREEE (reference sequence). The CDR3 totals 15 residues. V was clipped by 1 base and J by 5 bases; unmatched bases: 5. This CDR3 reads CASSLNPGQDNEQFF. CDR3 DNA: TGTGCCAGCAGCTTGAACCCGGGACAGGACAATGAGCAGTTCTTC.

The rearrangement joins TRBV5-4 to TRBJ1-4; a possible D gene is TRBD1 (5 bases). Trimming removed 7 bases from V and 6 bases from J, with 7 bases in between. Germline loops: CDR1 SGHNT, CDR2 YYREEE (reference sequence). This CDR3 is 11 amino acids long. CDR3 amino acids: CASLGDEKLFF. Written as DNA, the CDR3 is TGTGCCAGCCTAGGGGATGAAAAACTGTTTTTT.

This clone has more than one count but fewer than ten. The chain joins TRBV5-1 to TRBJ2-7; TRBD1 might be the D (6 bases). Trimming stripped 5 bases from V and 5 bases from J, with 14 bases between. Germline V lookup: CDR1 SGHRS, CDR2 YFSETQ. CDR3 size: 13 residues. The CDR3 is CASSMATGNEQYF. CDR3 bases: TGCGCCAGCAGTATGGCCACAGGGAACGAGCAGTACTTC.

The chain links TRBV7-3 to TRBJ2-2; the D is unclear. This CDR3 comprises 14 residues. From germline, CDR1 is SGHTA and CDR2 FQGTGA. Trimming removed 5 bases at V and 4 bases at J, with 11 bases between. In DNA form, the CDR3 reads TGTGCCAGCAGCCCAAGACCCGGCACCGGGGAGCTGTTTTTT. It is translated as CASSPRPGTGELFF.

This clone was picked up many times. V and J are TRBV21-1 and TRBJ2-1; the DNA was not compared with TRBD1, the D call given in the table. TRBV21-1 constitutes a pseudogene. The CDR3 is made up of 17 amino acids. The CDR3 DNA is TGTGCCACCCAAATAAAGGGACAGCGGACCAATTACAATGAGCAGTTCTTC. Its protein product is CATQIKGQRTNYNEQFF.

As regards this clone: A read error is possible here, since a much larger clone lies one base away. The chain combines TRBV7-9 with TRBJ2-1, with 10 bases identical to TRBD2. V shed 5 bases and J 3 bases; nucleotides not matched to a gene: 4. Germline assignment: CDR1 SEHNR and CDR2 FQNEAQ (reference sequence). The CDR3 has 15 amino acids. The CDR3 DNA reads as TGTGCCAGCAGCCCCGGGACTAGCGTCTACAATGAGCAGTTCTTC. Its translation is CASSPGTSVYNEQFF.

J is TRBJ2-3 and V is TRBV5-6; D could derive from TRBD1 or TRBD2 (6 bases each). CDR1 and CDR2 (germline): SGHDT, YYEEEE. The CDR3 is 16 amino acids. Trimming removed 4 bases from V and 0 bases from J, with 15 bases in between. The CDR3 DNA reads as TGTGCCAGCAGCCCCAACGGGGGCGGGAGCACAGATACGCAGTATTTT. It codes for CASSPNGGGSTDTQYF.